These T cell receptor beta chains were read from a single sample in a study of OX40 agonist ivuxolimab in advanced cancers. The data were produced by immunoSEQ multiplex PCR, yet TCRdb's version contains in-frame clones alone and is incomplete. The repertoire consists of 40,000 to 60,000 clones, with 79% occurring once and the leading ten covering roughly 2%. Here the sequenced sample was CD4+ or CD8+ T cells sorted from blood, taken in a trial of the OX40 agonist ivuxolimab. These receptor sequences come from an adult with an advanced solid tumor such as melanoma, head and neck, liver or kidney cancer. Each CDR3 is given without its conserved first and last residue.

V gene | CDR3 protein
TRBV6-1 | ASSELGQGFEQY
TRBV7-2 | ASSWNDGNEKLF
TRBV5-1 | ASSPDSTDTQY
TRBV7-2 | ASSLQLAGGYNEQF
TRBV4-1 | ATSEGSTDTQY
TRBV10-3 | ASRGDGMNTEAF
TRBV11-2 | ASSSKRTERTSGANVLT
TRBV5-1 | ASSFWRVGAVSYEQY
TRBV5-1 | ASSLQGINEQY
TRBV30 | ASGSGGEKLF
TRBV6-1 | ASSDGQGSSYEQY
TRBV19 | ASCFLGGEAF
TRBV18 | ASSGTSEDTQY
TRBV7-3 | ASSLSRSNEQF
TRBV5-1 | ASSLGQGAGSPLH
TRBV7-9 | ASSSRGPETQY
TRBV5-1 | ASSFDRISYEQY
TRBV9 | ASSVDSGYGYT
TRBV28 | ASSIGTGAPHEQY
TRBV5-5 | ASSPRLGEMNTEAF
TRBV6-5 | ASSKTSSTYEQY
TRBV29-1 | SALTPPYEQY
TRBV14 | ASSQVNSPLH
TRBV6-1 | ASSEGGGTPNEKLF
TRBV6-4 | ASSSSDIQY
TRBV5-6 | ASSFGTGAKGTDTQY
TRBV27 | ASWRGSHEQF
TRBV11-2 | ASRGLVSINEQF
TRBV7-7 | ASSPGTSGITDTQY
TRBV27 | ASSPPSFRGEAF
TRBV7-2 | ASSQTRGTEAF
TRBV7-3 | ASSSGQGMETQY
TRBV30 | AWSVQENYGYT
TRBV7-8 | ASSLQGRGTQY
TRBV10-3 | AISEPSPGQIIRPQH
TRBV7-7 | ASSLSGRYNEQF
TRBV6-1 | ASSETLLNEQF
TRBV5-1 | ASSLGPRGYQETQY
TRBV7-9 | ASSLIGTETQY
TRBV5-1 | ASSGGTGAQTGETQY
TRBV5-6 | ASSSFIQGGHSPLH